This T cell receptor (beta chain) was retrieved from a study of cytomegalovirus exposure and HLA in healthy donors. Study findings and constraints: Most of the TCR beta V segments (in an earlier analysis) were productive either about 90% or about 30% of the time.

Comments on this clone: Antigen: not known.

The PCR made use of 60 Vbeta and 13 Jbeta primers. Sequencing used immunoSEQ multiplex PCR; TCRdb keeps in-frame clones, though not all of them. The table has about 59,000 clones, 65% to 75% seen once. From germline, CDR1 is SGHTA and CDR2 FQGNSA. Unmatched junction bases numbered 6, after V lost 0 bases and J lost 0 bases. This CDR3 contains 17 residues. The receptor comes from a man aged 30-40 years in good health and CMV-seropositive. The chain has TRBV7-2 and TRBJ2-7; 9 positions agree with TRBD2. Sample: PBMCs. The CDR3 loop reads CASSLASSGVSSYEQYF. For the CDR3, the DNA is TGTGCCAGCAGCTTAGCGTCTAGCGGGGTGAGCTCCTACGAGCAGTACTTC.